The present TCR beta chain was sequenced within a study of Graves' ophthalmopathy and Graves' hyperthyroidism (dated by TCRdb to 2017 to 2018). Study-wide context: Peripheral blood was collected at initial diagnosis, before any treatment. The study used signatures of the TCR beta repertoire to tell Graves' ophthalmopathy apart from Graves' hyperthyroidism and to predict which patients would progress to ophthalmopathy. In total, 135 blood samples were TCR-sequenced: fewer than 50 ophthalmopathy, roughly 77 hyperthyroidism and some 17 hyperthyroidism-to-ophthalmopathy patients. A discovery set of 90 to 100 patients (roughly 41 ophthalmopathy, about 59 stable hyperthyroidism) was enrolled to explore V-J signatures distinguishing ophthalmopathy from hyperthyroidism. For independent validation, a separate cohort was made up of 18 hyperthyroidism patients plus 17 patients who later progressed from hyperthyroidism to ophthalmopathy. In 6 or 7 hyperthyroidism patients, T-cell repertoires of thyroid tissue and blood were compared. Following sample collection, hyperthyroidism patients were given methimazole at a starting dose of 30 mg daily, and ophthalmopathy patients were given high-dose intravenous methylprednisolone. The research as a whole found: Ophthalmopathy was separated from stable hyperthyroidism by the 13-signature model with roughly 90% sensitivity and around 81% specificity in cross-validation and with 80%/75% in the test set. Most expanded thyroid clonotypes with frequency above 0.001 were also detected in blood, suggesting blood repertoires may reflect the thyroid immune response. No statistical method was used to predetermine the sample size, and group allocation was not hidden from the investigators. In validation, the model predicted ophthalmopathy progression with about 70% sensitivity and roughly 78% specificity; some twelve predicted patients were CT-confirmed with GO in a median of around 6 months.

TCR beta CDR3 regions were amplified from RNA transcripts for repertoire sequencing. The first round was an RT-PCR using HTBI primers with the Qiagen OneStep RT-PCR kit, and this first round was followed by a second-round multiplex PCR, then size selection and purification. The libraries underwent paired-end sequencing with 100 bp reads on an Illumina HiSeq2000. The paper's processing steps were these. SOAPnuke was used for read processing, and reads with adapters, uncalled bases, a mean Phred below 15, or no exact constant-primer or identifier match were discarded. COPE v1.2.5 was used to merge the high-quality paired reads. Unique nucleotide sequences were defined as clonotypes and aligned to IMGT TRB V, D and J references using MiTCR v1.1. The analysis was limited to V-J combinations with a frequency above 0.0001, which together covered approximately 99% of repertoires. For each V-J combination, a TCR clonal expansion and chaos score was defined as the ratio of F50 clonal expansion to chaos observed in the TCRdist matrix. Welch's t-statistics and random forest were used to narrow the features down to about a dozen V-J combinations, which were then fed into a naive Bayes classifier. The similarity between thyroid and blood repertoires was quantified using the Morisita-Horn index. TCRdb reprocessing: public reads trimmed at Q25 with fastp, clones called with MiXCR, in-frame beta chains kept. CDR3 protein duplicates are merged, each entry listing the most common genes and DNA. The V and J calls and clone size are TCRdb's, not the authors'. This sample has a few hundred thousand distinct CDR3 sequences in its table, and roughly 15% of those were observed once. The ten largest make up 2% to 3% of the sample.

This clonotype appeared many times. Its cognate antigen has yet to be identified. No much larger clonotype is one base removed from it; base qualities were not supplied. Hyperthyroidism was defined as stable when no progression to ophthalmopathy occurred within 18 months of follow-up. Patients with hyperthyroidism were aged 18 to 65 years, had been newly diagnosed, and had a disease duration of less than 2 months. Patients with other autoimmune diseases, uncontrolled infections, pregnancy or lactation were excluded from the study. Diagnosis relied on clinical symptoms, serum thyroxine, TRAb, thyroid ultrasound and orbital computed tomography. Using Ficoll-Paque density gradient centrifugation, PBMCs were isolated from 9 to 10 ml of fresh peripheral blood. Total RNA was extracted using Trizol reagent, and RNA quality was checked on an Agilent 2100 Bioanalyzer. This clonotype originated in an adult woman with stable Graves' hyperthyroidism. Specimen: peripheral blood.

The nucleotide sequence is given as TGTGCCAGCAGCTTAGGGGGGCACAGGGCCGGGGGAGAGCAGTACTTC. Its coded protein is CASSLGGHRAGGEQYF. This chain is built from TRBV7-2 and TRBJ2-7; the D assignment is uncertain and may be TRBD1 or TRBD2, with 6 bases supporting each. From a lookup of the germline V gene, CDR1 and CDR2 are SGHTA and FQGNSA. The junction shows trimming of 1 base on V and 7 bases on J, plus 20 bases between the germline ends. Its CDR3 holds 16 amino acids, cysteine through phenylalanine. Only the CDR3 region is kept as DNA, spanning 48 bases read in frame from base 1.